Each of the 30 T cell receptor beta chains below was sequenced from the same sample in a study of CD8+CD57+ T cells in acquired aplastic anemia. The template used for profiling TCR beta VDJ and CDR3 was genomic DNA. MiXCR was run by TCRdb on the reads, yielding one entry per CDR3 protein. The sample carries 250,000 to 350,000 distinct CDR3 sequences, about 50% recorded once. CD8+CD57+ cell expansion, shown by flow cytometry, had occurred in the patients selected for sequencing. The sequenced sample was sorted CD4+, CD8+, or CD8+CD57+ T cells (not recorded which) from PBMCs. The receptors originated from a human donor with aplastic anemia.

This clonotype was observed many times. CDR3 sequence reads: CSAPGQGWAGELFF. CDR3 nucleotides: TGCAGTGCCCCGGGACAGGGGTGGGCCGGGGAGCTGTTTTTT. The rearrangement links TRBV20-1 to TRBJ2-2; 10 bases fit TRBD1. CDR1 DFQATT and CDR2 SNEGSKA come from the germline V gene (reference sequence). V lost 6 bases and J lost 6; bases outside the gene matches: 7. The CDR3 runs to 14 residues.

The chain is built from TRBV19 and TRBJ2-1, with D perhaps being TRBD1 or TRBD2 (5 bases each). Trimming took off 10 bases at V and 3 bases at J, with 16 bases between the two ends. The length of the CDR3 is 14 residues. Germline values: CDR1 LNHDA, CDR2 SQIVND (reference sequence). The CDR3 DNA sequence: TGTGCCACAACACGGGGCGGGTTCTACAATGAGCAGTTCTTC. It specifies CATTRGGFYNEQFF.

This chain links TRBV6-9 with TRBJ2-5; 7 nucleotides line up with TRBD1. Germline-derived CDR1 and CDR2 are MNHGY and SVAAGI. Trimming took 5 bases from V and 0 from J; bases not matched to a gene: 12. This CDR3 contains 17 residues. CDR3 sequence reads: CASSNRGLGMHQETQYF. CDR3 DNA: TGTGCCAGCAGTAACAGGGGCCTCGGTATGCACCAAGAGACCCAGTACTTC.

The chain links TRBV2 to TRBJ2-7; 8 positions match TRBD2. This CDR3 comprises 14 residues. Germline CDR1 is SNHLY and CDR2 is FYNNEI. V was pared by 3 bases and J by 4 bases, with 5 bases of the junction left unmatched. The CDR3 nucleotides read TGTGCCAGCAGTGAGTTCTCGGGGGGGTACGAGCAGTACTTC. Translating it yields CASSEFSGGYEQYF.

This clonotype was picked up a small number of times. The chain recombines TRBV20-1 with TRBJ2-5, with TRBD2 matching 15 bases. In germline, CDR1 is DFQATT, CDR2 SNEGSKA (reference sequence). V was clipped by 1 base and J by 4 bases; unmatched bases: 4. The CDR3 consists of 16 residues. The CDR3 here is CSARGLGLAGGETQYF. CDR3 nucleotide sequence: TGCAGTGCTAGAGGCCTGGGACTAGCGGGAGGAGAGACCCAGTACTTC.

The V and J genes are TRBV6-6 and TRBJ1-2, with D tentatively TRBD1 (5 bases). V shed 6 bases and J shed 8 bases, with 19 bases lying between them. CDR1 and CDR2 from the germline V gene are MNHNY and SVGAGI (reference sequence). CDR3 length: 14 residues. CDR3 sequence (DNA): TGTGCCAGCAGAAACGCGGGGCGCGGTTGGGGCTACACCTTC. It translates to CASRNAGRGWGYTF.

As concerns this clonotype: This clone may be a read error of a much larger clone one base away. The CDR3 spells CASSSGTSGSDEQSF. Here the CDR3 DNA reads TGCGCCAGCAGTAGCGGGACTAGCGGGAGTGATGAGCAGTCCTTC. The chain joins TRBV4-1 to TRBJ2-1; 14 bases line up with TRBD2. The germline V gene has CDR1 MGHRA and CDR2 YSYEKL. The CDR3 sequence is 15 residues long.

J is TRBJ2-1 and V is TRBV7-9, with D tentatively TRBD1 (6 bases). Germline V gene sequence: CDR1 SEHNR, CDR2 FQNEAQ (reference sequence). CDR3 length equals 15 residues. The V gene lost 5 bases and the J gene lost 1 base, with 12 bases spanning the gap. As DNA, the CDR3 is TGTGCCAGCAGCACCCAACAGGGTTCCTACAATGAGCAGTTCTTC. It translates to CASSTQQGSYNEQFF.

This clonotype was counted many times. J is TRBJ2-3 and V is TRBV12-3 or TRBV12-4, with TRBD2 matching over 10 bases. V lost 6 bases and J lost 1; bases outside the gene matches: 4. The CDR3 runs to 15 residues. The CDR3 region is CASRQSGGGTDTQYF. The CDR3 DNA reads as TGTGCCAGCAGACAGAGCGGGGGGGGCACAGATACGCAGTATTTT.

There are many counts of this clonotype. The V call is TRBV3-1, the J call TRBJ1-1, with a weak D call TRBD1 (5 bases). This CDR3 has 13 residues. Germline V CDR1 and CDR2: LGHDT, YNNKEL (reference sequence). Trimming cost V 0 bases and J 11 bases, with 13 bases left between them. This chain's CDR3 is CASSQEGGGKAFF. Written as DNA, the CDR3 is TGTGCCAGCAGCCAAGAGGGTGGGGGGAAGGCTTTCTTT.

This clonotype was counted at least ten times. This chain joins TRBV27 and TRBJ2-2, with D possibly TRBD1 on 5 matching bases. The CDR3 sequence is 15 residues long. Germline V gives CDR1 MNHEY, CDR2 SMNVEV (reference sequence). Trimming stripped 6 bases from V and 1 base from J, with 12 bases between. The chain's CDR3 is CASSYDRLNTGELFF. The DNA for the CDR3 is TGTGCCAGCAGCTATGACAGATTGAACACCGGGGAGCTGTTTTTT.

A single count supports this clonotype. J is TRBJ2-7 and V is TRBV10-3; the match to TRBD2 covers 9 bases. The CDR3 runs 14 residues. V trimming: 7 bases; J trimming: 6 bases; junction bases outside the gene matches: 10. CDR1 and CDR2 from the germline V gene are ENHRY and SYGVKD. CDR3 nucleotide sequence: TGTGCCATCACCGTTCTAGCGGGGACGGGCGAGCAGTACTTC. It translates to CAITVLAGTGEQYF.

The J gene is TRBJ2-1, the V gene TRBV9, with D tentatively TRBD2 (6 bases). Trimming took off 1 base at V and 8 bases at J, with 16 bases between the two ends. CDR1 and CDR2 from the germline V gene are SGDLS and YYNGEE. The length of the CDR3 is 15 residues. The CDR3 here is CASSVSGPSVDEQFF. CDR3 in DNA: TGTGCCAGCAGCGTAAGCGGGCCTAGCGTCGATGAGCAGTTCTTC. Full variable domain (missing parts from reference TRBV9 and TRBJ2-1): DSGVTQTPKHLITATGQRVTLRCSPRSGDLSVYWYQQSLDQGLQFLIQYYNGEERAKGNILERFSAQQFPDLHSELNLSSLELGDSALYFCASSVSGPSVDEQFFGPGTRLTVL.

J is TRBJ2-3 and V is TRBV2, with D uncertain. Looked up from germline, CDR1 is SNHLY and CDR2 is FYNNEI. The V end lost 3 bases, the J end lost 7 bases, and 5 bases lay between the germline ends. This CDR3 comprises 11 residues. CDR3 nucleotides: TGTGCCAGCAGTGATTTTTATACGCAGTATTTT. Amino acid sequence: CASSDFYTQYF. The full variable domain, rest sourced from reference TRBV2 and TRBJ2-3, is EPEVTQTPSHQVTQMGQEVILRCVPISNHLYFYWYRQILGQKVEFLVSFYNNEISEKSEIFDDQFSVERPDGSNFTLKIRSTKLEDSAMYFCASSDFYTQYFGPGTRLTVL.

The chain is built from TRBV12-3 or TRBV12-4 and TRBJ2-7; TRBD1 agrees at 12 bases. CDR3 length equals 15 residues. The J segment lost 3 bases and the V segment lost 6 bases, leaving 6 bases of the junction unmatched. CDR3 in amino acids: CASSLGTGGIYEQYF. The CDR3 DNA sequence: TGTGCCAGCAGCCTCGGGACAGGGGGCATCTACGAGCAGTACTTC.

This clonotype showed up just once. This chain links TRBV20-1 with TRBJ2-5, with 7 bases identical to TRBD1. Germline V gene data show CDR1 as DFQATT and CDR2 as SNEGSKA (reference sequence). Trimming cost V 7 bases and J 1 base; bases outside gene matches: 6. The CDR3 has 13 residues. The CDR3 region is CSVRGPRQETQYF. The CDR3 nucleotides are TGCAGTGTGAGGGGGCCTCGCCAAGAGACCCAGTACTTC.

This chain joins TRBV9 and TRBJ1-6; D is perhaps TRBD1 (6 bases). The CDR3 totals 14 residues. Germline loops: CDR1 SGDLS, CDR2 YYNGEE. V was trimmed by 0 bases and J by 9 bases, leaving 10 bases between them. The CDR3 spells CASSVGPRGSPLHF. CDR3 nucleotides: TGTGCCAGCAGCGTAGGTCCCAGGGGTTCACCCCTCCACTTT.

The chain has TRBV20-1 and TRBJ2-7; D might be TRBD1 (5 bases). V lost 0 bases, J lost 4 bases, and 19 bases lay in between. The CDR3 has 16 residues. Germline loops: CDR1 DFQATT, CDR2 SNEGSKA (reference sequence). CDR3 DNA: TGCAGTGCTAGAGATCCAAAGGAGACAAGGGGTTACGAGCAGTACTTC. It yields the protein CSARDPKETRGYEQYF.

The CDR3: CASSEDGGRDSPLHF. Here the CDR3 DNA reads TGTGCCAGCAGTGAAGACGGGGGGAGGGATTCACCCCTCCACTTT. The rearrangement joins TRBV6-1 to TRBJ1-6, with a possible D match to TRBD1 (5 bases). The germline V gene has CDR1 MNHNS and CDR2 SASEGT. This CDR3 comprises 15 residues. Trimming cost V 1 base and J 8 bases, with 12 bases left between them.

The table lists this clonotype with a count of one. Mismatch with germline at one junction end may stem from a read error. The chain joins TRBV12-3 or TRBV12-4 to TRBJ2-1; 11 positions agree with TRBD2. The CDR3 spans 15 residues. CDR3 protein: CASSIAGGPSIEQFF. DNA for the CDR3: TGTGCCAGCAGTATAGCGGGGGGGCCCTCCATCGAGCAGTTCTTC.

This clonotype was counted only a few times. This chain joins TRBV19 and TRBJ1-2; no firm D call. From germline, CDR1 is LNHDA and CDR2 SQIVND (reference sequence). V dropped 3 bases and J dropped 8 bases, with 13 bases sitting between them. This CDR3 comprises 13 residues. The CDR3 sequence is CASSISRAYGYTF. In nucleotides, the CDR3 is TGTGCCAGTAGTATCTCCCGGGCGTACGGCTACACCTTC. The full variable domain, with the rest looked up from reference TRBV19 and TRBJ1-2, is DGGITQSPKYLFRKEGQNVTLSCEQNLNHDAMYWYRQDPGQGLRLIYYSQIVNDFQKGDIAEGYSVSREKKESFPLTVTSAQKNPTAFYLCASSISRAYGYTFGSGTRLTVV.

J is TRBJ1-5 and V is TRBV19; 10 bases are shared with TRBD1. V was pared by 6 bases and J by 4 bases, with 9 bases of the junction left unmatched. CDR3 length: 16 amino acids. Germline V gene sequence: CDR1 LNHDA, CDR2 SQIVND (reference sequence). The CDR3 sequence is CASSSMGQGINQPQHF. CDR3 nucleotides: TGTGCCAGTAGCTCGATGGGACAGGGGATAAATCAGCCCCAGCATTTT.

This clonotype was found once. This chain uses TRBV9 with TRBJ1-2, with D tentatively TRBD1 (6 bases). The ends were cut back, 3 bases at V and 4 bases at J, with 19 bases in the middle. This CDR3 spans 16 amino acids. Germline V CDR1 and CDR2: SGDLS, YYNGEE. The CDR3 DNA reads as TGTGCCAGCAGCGCCAACTCTAGGGGGGGAGCCTATGGCTACACCTTC. Its protein is CASSANSRGGAYGYTF.

This clonotype was seen more than once but under ten times. The chain employs TRBV7-6 and TRBJ2-3, with D uncertain. V lost 0 bases and J 4 bases, leaving 5 bases between the germline ends. The CDR3 loop spans 13 amino acids. CDR1 SGHVS and CDR2 FNYEAQ come from the germline V gene. CDR3 nucleotides: TGTGCCAGCAGCTTAGCTATCCCAGATACGCAGTATTTT. Protein: CASSLAIPDTQYF. The full variable domain, its missing parts supplied by reference TRBV7-6 and TRBJ2-3, is GAGVSQSPRYKVTKRGQDVALRCDPISGHVSLYWYRQALGQGPEFLTYFNYEAQQDKSGLPNDRFSAERPEGSISTLTIQRTEQRDSAMYRCASSLAIPDTQYFGPGTRLTVL.

V is TRBV19 and J is TRBJ2-4; tentatively, D is TRBD1 (6 bases). The CDR3 has 13 amino acids. Deletions cut 5 bases from V and 9 bases from J, with 14 bases between. The germline gives CDR1 LNHDA, CDR2 SQIVND (reference sequence). For the CDR3, the DNA is TGTGCCAGTAGTTCCCAACAGGGTGGCATTCAGTACTTC. This encodes CASSSQQGGIQYF.

This clonotype was found many times. Its ends do not fully match the called genes, so a read error is possible. The chain is built from TRBV10-1 and TRBJ2-2; D is unresolved. The CDR3 length is 11 residues. In germline, CDR1 is WNHNN, CDR2 SYGVQD (reference sequence). This chain's CDR3 is CASGEAGELFF. CDR3 nucleotides: TGCGCCAGCGGTGAGGCCGGGGAGCTGTTTTTT.

This clonotype was seen just once. The chain recombines TRBV7-8 with TRBJ2-7; the match to TRBD2 covers 7 bases. Trimming removed 0 bases from V and 1 base from J; junction bases left unmatched: 9. The CDR3 extends over 17 amino acids. Germline CDR1 and CDR2: SGHVS and FQNEAQ. CDR3 protein: CASSLAPQRGLSYEQYF. The CDR3 coding sequence is TGTGCCAGCAGCTTAGCGCCCCAGCGGGGTTTGTCCTACGAGCAGTACTTC.

This rearrangement joins TRBV19 to TRBJ2-2; TRBD2 agrees at 9 bases. Germline V gene data show CDR1 as LNHDA and CDR2 as SQIVND (reference sequence). After removal of 4 bases from V and 5 bases from J, the junction contained 2 bases not matched to a gene. The CDR3 loop spans 14 amino acids. For the CDR3, the DNA is TGTGCCAGTAGTACTAGCGGGATTACCGGGGAGCTGTTTTTT. Residues: CASSTSGITGELFF.

The gene calls are TRBV29-1 and TRBJ2-3, with D perhaps given as TRBD1 or TRBD2 (6 bases each). The V end was cut by 7 bases, the J end by 5 bases, with 10 bases between. Germline CDR1 SQVTM, CDR2 ANQGSEA. This CDR3 is 11 amino acids long. Written as DNA, the CDR3 is TGCAGCGGGGGGGCCGAAGATACGCAGTATTTT. Residues: CSGGAEDTQYF.

This clonotype was observed a handful of times. The chain uses TRBV18 and TRBJ2-5, with a possible D match to TRBD2 (6 bases). The CDR3 contains 17 residues. CDR1 and CDR2 (germline): KGHSH, LQKENI. V was pared by 2 bases and J by 2 bases, with 18 bases between. The CDR3 sequence is CASSPIYLLGGQETQYF. The CDR3 region has the DNA TGTGCCAGCTCACCAATCTACTTACTAGGAGGGCAAGAGACCCAGTACTTC.